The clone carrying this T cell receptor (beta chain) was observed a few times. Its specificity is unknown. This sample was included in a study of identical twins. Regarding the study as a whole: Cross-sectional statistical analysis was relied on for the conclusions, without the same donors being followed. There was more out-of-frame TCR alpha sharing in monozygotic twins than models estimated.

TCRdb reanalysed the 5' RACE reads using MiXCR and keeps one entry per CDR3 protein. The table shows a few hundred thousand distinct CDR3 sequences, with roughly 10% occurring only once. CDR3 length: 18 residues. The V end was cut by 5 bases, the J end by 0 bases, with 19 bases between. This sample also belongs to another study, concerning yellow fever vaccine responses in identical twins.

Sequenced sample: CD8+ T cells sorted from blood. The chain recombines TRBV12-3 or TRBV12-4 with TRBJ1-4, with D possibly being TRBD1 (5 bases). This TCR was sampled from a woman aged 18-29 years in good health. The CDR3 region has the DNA TGTGCCAGCAGTGCCGGGACCGCGGAAATAGCAACTAATGAAAAACTGTTTTTT. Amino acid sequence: CASSAGTAEIATNEKLFF.